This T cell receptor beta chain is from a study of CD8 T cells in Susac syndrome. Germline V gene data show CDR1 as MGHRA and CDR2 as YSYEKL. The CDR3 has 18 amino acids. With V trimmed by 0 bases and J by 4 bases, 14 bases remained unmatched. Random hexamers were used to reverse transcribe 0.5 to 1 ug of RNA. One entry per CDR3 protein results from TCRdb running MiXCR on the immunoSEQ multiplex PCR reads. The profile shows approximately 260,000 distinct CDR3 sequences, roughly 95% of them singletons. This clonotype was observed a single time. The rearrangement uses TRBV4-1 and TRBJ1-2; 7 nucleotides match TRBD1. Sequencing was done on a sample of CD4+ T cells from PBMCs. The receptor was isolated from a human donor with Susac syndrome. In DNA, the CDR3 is TGCGCCAGCAGCCAAGACGCAGGGGGACTGGGGTTTGCCTATGGCTACACCTTC. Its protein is CASSQDAGGLGFAYGYTF.